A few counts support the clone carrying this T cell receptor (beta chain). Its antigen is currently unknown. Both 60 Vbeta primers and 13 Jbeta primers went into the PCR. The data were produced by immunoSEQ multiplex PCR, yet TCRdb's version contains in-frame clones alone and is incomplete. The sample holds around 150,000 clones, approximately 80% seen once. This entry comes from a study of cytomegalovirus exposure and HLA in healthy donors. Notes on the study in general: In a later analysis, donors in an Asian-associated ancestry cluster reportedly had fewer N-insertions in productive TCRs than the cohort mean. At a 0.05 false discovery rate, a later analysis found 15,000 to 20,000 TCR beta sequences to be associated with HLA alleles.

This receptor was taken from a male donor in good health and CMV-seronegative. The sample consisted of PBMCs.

The CDR3 reads CASSFGHGWYF. Here the CDR3 DNA reads TGTGCCAGCAGCTTTGGACACGGGTGGTACTTC. The chain uses TRBV5-5 and TRBJ2-7; maybe TRBD1 (5 bases). This CDR3 has 11 residues. Trimming removed 2 bases at V and 12 bases at J, with 12 bases between. Germline-derived CDR1 and CDR2 are SGHKS and YYEKEE (reference sequence).